Only one count was recorded for the clone carrying this T cell receptor beta chain. Antigen specificity is unknown. The sample belongs to a study of shared clonotypes between healthy human individuals. General study findings and limits: Between a few donors, naive CD4 clonotypes were shared at a level of about 5%. Blood was the sole source, and tissue repertoires probably differ. The small donor group covered limited genetic and exposure diversity. Sequencing depth was a factor that was expected to affect clonotype sharing among donors.

The naive CD8 subset, CD45RO-negative cells positively selected for CCR7, excluded terminally differentiated effector memory CD45RA+ cells. Sequenced by immunoSEQ multiplex PCR; TCRdb stores in-frame clones only, minus some. The table shows hundreds of thousands of clones, with about 97% occurring only once. CDR1 and CDR2 from the germline V gene are MNHEY and SVGAGI. CDR3 length: 16 residues. V lost 2 bases, J lost 5 bases, and 7 bases stayed unmatched. This TCR was sampled from a man aged 25 to 40 in good health. Sequencing was performed on naive CD8+ T cells sorted from blood. This chain joins TRBV6-5 and TRBJ2-2; 8 bases line up with TRBD1. This CDR3 reads CASSYLGQGETGELFF. In nucleotides, the CDR3 is TGTGCCAGCAGTTACCTCGGACAGGGAGAAACCGGGGAGCTGTTTTTT.